What follows are 11 T cell receptor beta chains derived from one specimen sequenced in a study of early T cells in non-severe SARS-CoV-2 infection. From the 5' RACE reads, TCRdb called clonotypes with MiXCR, one entry per CDR3 protein. The sample has approximately 32,000 distinct CDR3 sequences; nearly 6% are singletons. The source material was whole blood. The receptors derive from an adult who was a healthcare worker with PCR-confirmed SARS-CoV-2 infection or an uninfected control (not recorded which).

This clonotype appeared many times. The chain recombines TRBV18 with TRBJ2-1; D assignment may be TRBD1 or TRBD2 (7 bases each). Germline lookup yields CDR1 KGHSH and CDR2 LQKENI. This CDR3 contains 17 residues. Trimming left V 3 bases short and J 2 bases short, with 17 bases between. The CDR3 nucleotides read TGTGCCAGCTCACCGAGCGGGACAGACTTTACCTACAATGAGCAGTTCTTC. It encodes CASSPSGTDFTYNEQFF.

In this sample, this clonotype turned up many times. The rearrangement links TRBV20-1 to TRBJ2-3; D not resolved. The CDR3 covers 16 residues. With 1 base removed from V and 0 bases from J, the gap between germline ends came to 14 bases. Germline CDR1 and CDR2: DFQATT and SNEGSKA (reference sequence). CDR3 DNA sequence: TGCAGTGCTAGAGTCCGCCGCTATCTTAGCACAGATACGCAGTATTTT. Translating gives CSARVRRYLSTDTQYF.

By share, this clonotype counts as medium-sized. In DNA form, the CDR3 reads TGTGCCAGCAGTTTTAACAGGGGTAATTCACCCCTCCACTTT. Its translation: CASSFNRGNSPLHF. The V gene is TRBV12-3 or TRBV12-4, the J gene TRBJ1-6; the match to TRBD1 covers 7 bases. This CDR3 has 14 residues. After removal of 3 bases from V and 6 bases from J, the junction contained 2 bases not matched to a gene.

This clonotype was seen at least ten times. The gene calls are TRBV10-3 and TRBJ2-3; no clear D gene. This CDR3 is built from 12 residues. Looked up from germline, CDR1 is ENHRY and CDR2 is SYGVKD. The ends were cut back, 10 bases at V and 5 bases at J, with 13 bases in the middle. The CDR3 loop reads CATVDWVDTQYF. CDR3 DNA: TGTGCCACTGTCGACTGGGTAGATACGCAGTATTTT.

This clonotype was observed many times. The chain combines TRBV4-1 with TRBJ2-1, with TRBD2 matching over 12 bases. Losses at the gene ends were 4 bases for V and 4 bases for J; bases not matched to a gene: 8. Germline V lookup: CDR1 MGHRA, CDR2 YSYEKL. There are 17 residues in the CDR3. CDR3 nucleotide sequence: TGCGCCAGCAGCCTAAACCCCCTAGCGGGAGGGTACAATGAGCAGTTCTTC. Its protein product is CASSLNPLAGGYNEQFF.

This clonotype was seen at least ten times. The chain has TRBV18 and TRBJ2-7; maybe TRBD2 (6 bases). Germline V CDR1 and CDR2: KGHSH, LQKENI. Between the trimmed V and J ends, which lost 6 bases and 2 bases, there was a span of 11 bases. CDR3 size: 13 residues. The CDR3 spells CASSPGTPYEQYF. Here the CDR3 DNA reads TGTGCCAGCTCCCCCGGGACTCCCTACGAGCAGTACTTC.

This clonotype was recorded many times. The genes are TRBV12-5 and TRBJ2-5; D remains unclear. The CDR3 has 11 residues. V dropped 5 bases and J dropped 3 bases, with 4 bases sitting between them. Per germline, CDR1 LGHNT and CDR2 FRNRAP. The CDR3 reads CASGTKETQYF. CDR3 in DNA: TGTGCTAGTGGTACCAAAGAGACCCAGTACTTC. The full variable domain, with the rest looked up from reference TRBV12-5 and TRBJ2-5, is DARVTQTPRHKVTEMGQEVTMRCQPILGHNTVFWYRQTMMQGLELLAYFRNRAPLDDSGMPKDRFSAEMPDATLATLKIQPSEPRDSAVYFCASGTKETQYFGPGTRLLVL.

There are many counts of this clonotype. The gene calls are TRBV18 and TRBJ1-1, with D tentatively TRBD1 (6 bases). V lost 8 bases to trimming and J lost 1 base, with 11 bases between them. CDR3 length: 13 amino acids. Germline loops: CDR1 KGHSH, CDR2 LQKENI. CDR3 sequence reads: CASTGTKNTEAFF. The DNA of the CDR3 is TGTGCCAGCACAGGGACCAAGAACACTGAAGCTTTCTTT.

This clonotype appeared many times. The CDR3 DNA reads as TGCAGTGTAGGCAGTAGCACAGATACGCAGTATTTT. Protein sequence: CSVGSSTDTQYF. The chain employs TRBV20-1 and TRBJ2-3, with no clear D. V lost 7 bases, J lost 0 bases, and 8 bases lay in between. This CDR3 is 12 amino acids long. Germline V lookup: CDR1 DFQATT, CDR2 SNEGSKA (reference sequence).

This clonotype was detected many times. The V gene is TRBV7-2, the J gene TRBJ1-4, with 8 nucleotides matching TRBD1. Trimming took 2 bases from V and 7 from J; bases not matched to a gene: 6. The CDR3 covers 15 residues. The germline V gene encodes CDR1 SGHTA and CDR2 FQGNSA. DNA of the CDR3: TGTGCCAGCAGCTTAACAGGGGGAGCAGGTGAAAAACTGTTTTTT. It encodes CASSLTGGAGEKLFF.

This clonotype was picked up many times. The chain links TRBV3-1 to TRBJ1-1; D is possibly TRBD1 (5 bases). The V gene lost 0 bases and the J gene lost 5 bases, with 13 bases spanning the gap. The CDR3 covers 15 residues. Germline V lookup: CDR1 LGHDT, CDR2 YNNKEL (reference sequence). The DNA of the CDR3 is TGTGCCAGCAGCCAAGATCGGGGGGGAAGGACTGAAGCTTTCTTT. Its translation is CASSQDRGGRTEAFF. Full variable domain (rest looked up from reference TRBV3-1 and TRBJ1-1): DTAVSQTPKYLVTQMGNDKSIKCEQNLGHDTMYWYKQDSKKFLKIMFSYNNKELIINETVPNRFSPKSPDKAHLNLHINSLELGDSAVYFCASSQDRGGRTEAFFGQGTRLTVV.